Each of the 10 T cell receptor beta chains below was sequenced from the same sample in a study of shared clonotypes between healthy human individuals. Only in-frame clones appear in the TCRdb table, and some are missing; sequencing was by immunoSEQ multiplex PCR. Of 600,000 to 700,000 clones in the sample, about three quarters were seen once. The sample was memory CD4+ T cells sorted from blood. Subset defined: CD45RA-negative fraction. These receptor sequences come from a woman younger than 45 in good health.

This chain joins TRBV28 and TRBJ2-3; D remains unclear. CDR3 length: 14 amino acids. Germline V gene lookup returns CDR1 MDHEN and CDR2 SYDVKM. The V gene lost 6 bases and the J gene lost 0 bases, with 10 bases spanning the gap. CDR3 region: CASRDDLSTDTQYF. CDR3 nucleotide sequence: TGTGCCAGCAGGGACGACCTAAGCACAGATACGCAGTATTTT.

This clone was found a few times. This chain links TRBV11-2 with TRBJ1-3; TRBD1 might be the D (5 bases). Deletions cut 5 bases from V and 2 bases from J, with 16 bases between. From germline, CDR1 is SGHAT and CDR2 FQNNGV. This CDR3 has 16 residues. CDR3 sequence (DNA): TGTGCCAGCAGCGGGTGGAGGGGCCGCCCTGGAAACACCATATATTTT. Encoded protein: CASSGWRGRPGNTIYF.

A few counts support this clone. Other nucleotide sequences in the sample specify the same CDR3. The rearrangement joins TRBV6-6 to TRBJ2-7; 10 positions agree with TRBD1. V shed 2 bases, J shed 4 bases, and the junction held 5 bases outside the gene matches. The germline gives CDR1 MNHNY, CDR2 SVGAGI (reference sequence). The length of the CDR3 is 15 residues. For the CDR3, the DNA is TGTGCCAGCAGTTACACCCGGACAGGGGGGTACGAGCAGTACTTC. Residues: CASSYTRTGGYEQYF.

J is TRBJ2-7 and V is TRBV5-1; a weak D match, TRBD1 (6 bases). The V gene's germline CDR1 is SGHRS and CDR2 YFSETQ. V gave up 5 bases and J gave up 3 bases, with 18 bases separating them. The CDR3 runs to 15 residues. CDR3 sequence: CASRLQGLKIYEQYF. The DNA for the CDR3 is TGCGCCAGCAGACTTCAGGGGCTAAAAATCTACGAGCAGTACTTC.

Points on this clone: Other DNA sequences in the same sample also yield this CDR3. The gene calls are TRBV14 and TRBJ1-2; the D gene is possibly TRBD1 (6 bases). This CDR3 spans 13 amino acids. Germline V gene data show CDR1 as SGHDN and CDR2 as FVKESK. The germline V and J ends were trimmed by 4 bases and 8 bases, with 14 bases remaining between them. The CDR3 here is CASSPRTGGGYTF. CDR3 DNA: TGTGCCAGCAGCCCTAGGACGGGGGGCGGCTACACCTTC.

The CDR3 region is CAWSDDYNEQFF. The DNA of the CDR3 is TGTGCCTGGTCTGACGACTACAATGAGCAGTTCTTC. This sequence joins TRBV30 and TRBJ2-1; D gene unclear. Germline CDR1 is GTSNPN and CDR2 is SVGIG (reference sequence). The CDR3 totals 12 residues. V was clipped by 5 bases and J by 3 bases, with 8 bases between them.

The rearrangement joins TRBV5-1 to TRBJ2-1, with a tentative D call TRBD2 (6 bases). Germline lookup yields CDR1 SGHRS and CDR2 YFSETQ. This CDR3 has 13 amino acids. The V end lost 3 bases, the J end lost 5 bases, and 9 bases lay between the germline ends. CDR3 nucleotide sequence: TGCGCCAGCAGCTCGGGACTTAACAATGAGCAGTTCTTC. Translated, it gives CASSSGLNNEQFF.

The CDR3 loop is CASTPGGGPSNQPQHF. The CDR3, as DNA: TGTGCCAGTACTCCAGGAGGGGGGCCTAGCAATCAGCCCCAGCATTTT. The rearrangement uses TRBV19 and TRBJ1-5; the D gene is possibly TRBD1 (6 bases). The germline V gene encodes CDR1 LNHDA and CDR2 SQIVND (reference sequence). This CDR3 is built from 16 residues. V dropped 7 bases and J dropped 0 bases, with 16 bases sitting between them.

The V call is TRBV6-1, the J call TRBJ1-2, with TRBD1 matching 7 bases. Germline loops: CDR1 MNHNS, CDR2 SASEGT. The CDR3 has 14 residues. V was pared by 5 bases and J by 3 bases, with 6 bases of the junction left unmatched. CDR3 sequence reads: CASSLITGDYGYTF. The CDR3 DNA reads as TGTGCCAGCAGTCTTATAACAGGGGACTATGGCTACACCTTC.

The gene calls are TRBV28 and TRBJ2-3; the match to TRBD1 covers 7 bases. The CDR3 consists of 16 residues. Germline loops: CDR1 MDHEN, CDR2 SYDVKM. With V trimmed by 5 bases and J by 5 bases, 13 bases remained unmatched. The CDR3 nucleotides are TGTGCCAGCAGTAGCGAGGGGGCTGGGTTCTTAGATACGCAGTATTTT. This sequence encodes CASSSEGAGFLDTQYF.